This T cell receptor (beta chain) stems from a study of early T cells in non-severe SARS-CoV-2 infection. Study as a whole: Investigators sequenced bulk RNA drawn from unsorted whole blood, and chains remained unpaired.

Individual cDNA molecules carried attached unique molecular identifiers. TCRdb re-derived calls from the 5' RACE reads in MiXCR, one entry per CDR3 protein. This table holds 20,000 to 25,000 distinct CDR3 sequences, approximately 4.3% found once. In its sample, this clonotype was seen many times. The CDR3 runs 12 residues. The sample comprised whole blood. The J gene is TRBJ1-1, the V gene TRBV21-1. TRBV21-1 is a known pseudogene. The receptor comes from an adult who was a healthcare worker with PCR-confirmed SARS-CoV-2 infection or an uninfected control (not recorded which). CDR3 in amino acids: CASSKGNTEAFF. The CDR3 DNA is TGTGCCAGCAGCAAGGGGAACACTGAAGCTTTCTTT.